Listed below are T cell receptor beta chains from one sample, sequenced in a study of blood T cell repertoires in COVID-19. The assay was immunoSEQ multiplex PCR, and TCRdb's table has in-frame clones only and misses some. The top ten hold about 0.96% of the sample, which has roughly 170,000 clones, 80% to 90% seen once. Sequencing input: peripheral blood. The receptors shown here come from a woman under 30 who had recovered from COVID-19. The conserved cysteine and the conserved F or W are not part of the CDR3 here. The order of the fields is J gene, V gene, CDR3 protein.

>TRBJ2-6|TRBV7-3
ASSLFLQGSGANVLT
>TRBJ2-4|TRBV5-8
ASSPLTGGAGENIQY
>TRBJ2-3|TRBV7-7
ASSTGTVSTDTQY
>TRBJ1-1|TRBV7-9
ASSRTGSGTEAF
>TRBJ1-2|TRBV12-3/TRBV12-4
ASSRQPYGYT
>TRBJ2-5|TRBV10-2
ASIHTSGEGTQY
>TRBJ1-1|TRBV6-5
ASSEDRNMNTEAF
>TRBJ1-4|TRBV7-9
ASSSGQGFEKLF
>TRBJ1-2|TRBV27
ASCTGTGSYGYT
>TRBJ1-2|TRBV7-2
ASSSVRGAVGGYT
>TRBJ2-7|TRBV27
ASSAAGASGYEQY
>TRBJ1-2|TRBV20-1
SNYRVYGYT
>TRBJ1-5|TRBV7-9
ASSLLSNQPQH
>TRBJ1-5|TRBV9
ASSTGDNQPQH
>TRBJ1-2|TRBV4-1
ASSQDPGLFDGYT
>TRBJ2-2|TRBV5-1
ASSFTSGGTGELF